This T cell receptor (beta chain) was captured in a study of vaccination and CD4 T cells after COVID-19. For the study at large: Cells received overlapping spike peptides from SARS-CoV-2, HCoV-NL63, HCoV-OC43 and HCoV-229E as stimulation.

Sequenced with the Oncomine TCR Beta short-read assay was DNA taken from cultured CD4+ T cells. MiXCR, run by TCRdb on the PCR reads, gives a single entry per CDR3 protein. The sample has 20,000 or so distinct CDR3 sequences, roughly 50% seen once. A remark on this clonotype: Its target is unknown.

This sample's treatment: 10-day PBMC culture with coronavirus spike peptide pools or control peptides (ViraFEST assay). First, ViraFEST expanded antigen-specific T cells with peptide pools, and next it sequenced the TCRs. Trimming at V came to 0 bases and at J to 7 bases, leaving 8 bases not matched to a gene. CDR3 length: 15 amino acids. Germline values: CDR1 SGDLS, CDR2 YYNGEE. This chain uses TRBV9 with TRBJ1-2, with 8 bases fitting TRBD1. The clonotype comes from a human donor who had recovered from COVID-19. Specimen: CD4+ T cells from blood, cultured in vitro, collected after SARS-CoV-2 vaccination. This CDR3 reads CASSVAGGQGSGYTF. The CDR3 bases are TGTGCCAGCAGCGTAGCCGGAGGACAGGGCTCTGGCTACACCTTC.